Each of the 2 T cell receptor beta chains below was sequenced from the same sample in a study of blood T cell repertoires in COVID-19. Produced via immunoSEQ multiplex PCR; TCRdb's table is partial and in-frame only. The table shows over 600,000 clones, with 85% to 90% occurring only once. Specimen: peripheral blood. The source of these receptors is a woman under 30 with acute or convalescent COVID-19.

This clone was picked up a small number of times. The chain has TRBV9 and TRBJ1-3; maybe TRBD1 (6 bases). CDR3 length equals 15 residues. Germline V gives CDR1 SGDLS, CDR2 YYNGEE. The germline V and J ends were trimmed by 4 bases and 6 bases, with 17 bases remaining between them. The CDR3 sequence is CASSQGSSFENTIYF. The CDR3 DNA reads TGTGCCAGCAGCCAGGGGAGCAGTTTTGAAAACACCATATATTTT.

The J gene is TRBJ1-1, the V gene TRBV29-1; possibly TRBD1 for D (6 bases). There are 15 residues in the CDR3. Trimming took off 6 bases at V and 6 bases at J, with 23 bases between the two ends. Germline CDR1 is SQVTM and CDR2 is ANQGSEA. CDR3 sequence (DNA): TGCAGCGTCCTACTGCAGGACAGACTCACGTCTGAAGCTTTCTTT. It specifies CSVLLQDRLTSEAFF.